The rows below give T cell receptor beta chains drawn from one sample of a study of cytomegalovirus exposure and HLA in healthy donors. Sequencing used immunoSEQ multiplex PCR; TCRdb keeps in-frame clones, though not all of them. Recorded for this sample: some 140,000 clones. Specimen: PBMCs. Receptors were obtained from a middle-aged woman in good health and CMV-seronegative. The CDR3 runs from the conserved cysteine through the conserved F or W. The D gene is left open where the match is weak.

DNA: TGTGCCACCAGCGGGGGGAACGGAGACGAGCAGTACTTC; CDR3: CATSGGNGDEQYF; D: -; V: TRBV15; J: TRBJ2-7
DNA: TGCGCCAGCAGCTTGGCCCCACAGGATAATTCACCCCTCCACTTT; CDR3: CASSLAPQDNSPLHF; D: -; V: TRBV5-1; J: TRBJ1-6
DNA: TGTGCCAGCAGTGATTACCGCCAGGAAGCTTTCTTT; CDR3: CASSDYRQEAFF; D: -; V: TRBV25-1; J: TRBJ1-1
DNA: TGTGCCAGCAGCCAAGGTACGGTCCACACTGAAGCTTTCTTT; CDR3: CASSQGTVHTEAFF; D: -; V: TRBV4-2; J: TRBJ1-1
DNA: TGTGCCAGCAGTTTAAAACAGGGAAAGAATCAGCCCCAGCATTTT; CDR3: CASSLKQGKNQPQHF; D: -; V: TRBV27; J: TRBJ1-5
DNA: TGCGCCAGCAGCTGGAGTACAGGGGTGAACACTGAAGCTTTCTTT; CDR3: CASSWSTGVNTEAFF; D: TRBD1; V: TRBV5-1; J: TRBJ1-1
DNA: TGTGCCAGTGGAGGGAACACTGAAGCTTTCTTT; CDR3: CASGGNTEAFF; D: -; V: TRBV19; J: TRBJ1-1
DNA: TGTGCCAGCAGCCTATTACTAGCAACCCGGACCGGGGAGCTGTTTTTT; CDR3: CASSLLLATRTGELFF; D: -; V: TRBV7-9; J: TRBJ2-2
DNA: TGTGCCAGCAGCTTGTTCTCCGGTTATGGCTACACCTTC; CDR3: CASSLFSGYGYTF; D: -; V: TRBV5-5; J: TRBJ1-2
DNA: TGTGCCAGCAGGTCCCTTGGAGTGGGGACAGGGGGCACCGGGGAGCTGTTTTTT; CDR3: CASRSLGVGTGGTGELFF; D: TRBD1; V: TRBV25-1; J: TRBJ2-2
DNA: TGTGCCAGCAGCCTCGACAGGGTAGGCGGCTACACCTTC; CDR3: CASSLDRVGGYTF; D: TRBD1; V: TRBV5-4; J: TRBJ1-2
DNA: TGTGCCAGCAGCCCGAATTCTCTAGCGGGGGGAAAAGAGACCCAGTACTTC; CDR3: CASSPNSLAGGKETQYF; D: TRBD2; V: TRBV7-2; J: TRBJ2-5
DNA: TGTGCCAGCACCAGGGATACTAACTATGGCTACACCTTC; CDR3: CASTRDTNYGYTF; D: -; V: TRBV28; J: TRBJ1-2
DNA: TGTGCCAGCAGCAAAACAACGGGATACGAGCAGTACTTC; CDR3: CASSKTTGYEQYF; D: -; V: TRBV11-3; J: TRBJ2-7
DNA: TGTGCCAGCAGCCAACTCAGGACTCAACGGCGTGGCTACACCTTC; CDR3: CASSQLRTQRRGYTF; D: -; V: TRBV16; J: TRBJ1-2
DNA: TGTGCCAGCAGTTACTCGGGGGGTTACTATAATTCACCCCTCCACTTT; CDR3: CASSYSGGYYNSPLHF; D: -; V: TRBV6-5; J: TRBJ1-6
DNA: TGTGCCAGCAGGCCTCTAGGGGGGGCGGGAAACACCATATATTTT; CDR3: CASRPLGGAGNTIYF; D: -; V: TRBV6-5; J: TRBJ1-3
DNA: TGTGCCAGCAGTCCAAAGTCCGAGAGCAAAGAGACCCAGTACTTC; CDR3: CASSPKSESKETQYF; D: -; V: TRBV2; J: TRBJ2-5
DNA: TGTGCCAGCAGCTTTCTCTTAGTCAACACCGGGGAGCTGTTTTTT; CDR3: CASSFLLVNTGELFF; D: -; V: TRBV5-5; J: TRBJ2-2
DNA: TGTGCCAGCAGCTTAGCCTTCTCTGGGGCCAACGTCCTGACTTTC; CDR3: CASSLAFSGANVLTF; D: -; V: TRBV7-8; J: TRBJ2-6
DNA: TGTGCCAGCAGCTCCGTCCGGGGCGGGGAGCTGTTTTTT; CDR3: CASSSVRGGELFF; D: -; V: TRBV5-5; J: TRBJ2-2
DNA: TGCGCCAGCAGCCGATTGACAGGGTTTAATTCACCCCTCCACTTT; CDR3: CASSRLTGFNSPLHF; D: TRBD1; V: TRBV4-3; J: TRBJ1-6
DNA: TGTGCCAGCAGTCTCGTGGGGGGAGGAATCACTGAAGCTTTCTTT; CDR3: CASSLVGGGITEAFF; D: -; V: TRBV7-9; J: TRBJ1-1
DNA: TGCGCCAGCAGCTTGGCCGGGACAGCCGACGAGCAGTACTTC; CDR3: CASSLAGTADEQYF; D: TRBD1; V: TRBV5-1; J: TRBJ2-7
DNA: TGTGCCAGCAGCCTCGGGACTAGCGGGCCAGAGACCCAGTACTTC; CDR3: CASSLGTSGPETQYF; D: TRBD2; V: TRBV5-5; J: TRBJ2-5
DNA: TGTGCCAGCAGCGTAGGGGCCGCGAACGAGCAGTACTTC; CDR3: CASSVGAANEQYF; D: -; V: TRBV9; J: TRBJ2-7
DNA: TGTGCCAGCAGTTTAGGAACGATCGGGGAAAAACTGTTTTTT; CDR3: CASSLGTIGEKLFF; D: -; V: TRBV28; J: TRBJ1-4
DNA: TGTGCCAGCAGCGTGAGCGGGGTGGAGACCCAGTACTTC; CDR3: CASSVSGVETQYF; D: TRBD2; V: TRBV9; J: TRBJ2-5
DNA: TGCGCCAGCAGCTTGGACGAGGATACAGGGGATAGATATGGCTACACCTTC; CDR3: CASSLDEDTGDRYGYTF; D: TRBD1; V: TRBV5-1; J: TRBJ1-2
DNA: TGTGCCAGCGTAGGGACAGGGTATGCCGGGGAGCTGTTTTTT; CDR3: CASVGTGYAGELFF; D: TRBD1; V: TRBV2; J: TRBJ2-2
DNA: TGTGCCAGCAGTCCGAATCCTGACAGGGGCTACGAGCAGTACTTC; CDR3: CASSPNPDRGYEQYF; D: TRBD1; V: TRBV6-5; J: TRBJ2-7
DNA: TGTGCCAGCAGTTACTCCGACAAGAACACCGGGGAGCTGTTTTTT; CDR3: CASSYSDKNTGELFF; D: -; V: TRBV6-5; J: TRBJ2-2
DNA: TGTGCTAGCAGCTCCTACAGGGACGTCGGGGAGCTGTTTTTT; CDR3: CASSSYRDVGELFF; D: -; V: TRBV7-7; J: TRBJ2-2
DNA: TGTGCCAGCAGCTTAAGAGCGGGGGGACCCTACGAGCAGTACTTC; CDR3: CASSLRAGGPYEQYF; D: TRBD2; V: TRBV7-2; J: TRBJ2-7
DNA: TGTGCCAGCAGCTTGGCAGGGACTGGCAATCAGCCCCAGCATTTT; CDR3: CASSLAGTGNQPQHF; D: -; V: TRBV5-4; J: TRBJ1-5
DNA: TGTGCCAGCACCCCGACGGGGGTCACTGAAGCTTTCTTT; CDR3: CASTPTGVTEAFF; D: -; V: TRBV28; J: TRBJ1-1
DNA: TGCGCCAGCAACAGGGGGTCAGGTCGAACTGAAGCTTTCTTT; CDR3: CASNRGSGRTEAFF; D: TRBD1; V: TRBV5-1; J: TRBJ1-1
DNA: TGTGCCAGCAGTGCTACTAGCGGGGGGGTCGGGGAGCTGTTTTTT; CDR3: CASSATSGGVGELFF; D: TRBD2; V: TRBV25-1; J: TRBJ2-2
DNA: TGTGCCAGCAGCACTTACTTCAATGGCTACACCTTC; CDR3: CASSTYFNGYTF; D: -; V: TRBV25-1; J: TRBJ1-2
DNA: TGTGCCAGCAGCCCCCATCGCTCGGGAGCTAGCAATCAGCCCCAGCATTTT; CDR3: CASSPHRSGASNQPQHF; D: -; V: TRBV5-8; J: TRBJ1-5
DNA: TGTGCCAGCAGACAGGACAGGGGGCGCGATACCTCCCAGTACTTC; CDR3: CASRQDRGRDTSQYF; D: TRBD1; V: TRBV7-2; J: TRBJ2-5
DNA: TGCGCCAGCAGCTGGGACAGATTAAACACTGAAGCTTTCTTT; CDR3: CASSWDRLNTEAFF; D: TRBD1; V: TRBV5-1; J: TRBJ1-1
DNA: TGCGCCAGCAGCCAAGATACAGGGAAATATGGCTACACCTTC; CDR3: CASSQDTGKYGYTF; D: -; V: TRBV4-1; J: TRBJ1-2
DNA: TGTGCCAGCAGTCAAGAAGGTCAGGGGCCGTTCTCTGGAAACACCATATATTTT; CDR3: CASSQEGQGPFSGNTIYF; D: -; V: TRBV7-2; J: TRBJ1-3
DNA: TGTGCCAGCTCACGGAGCGGGGGATCTCAAGAGACCCAGTACTTC; CDR3: CASSRSGGSQETQYF; D: TRBD2; V: TRBV18; J: TRBJ2-5
DNA: TGTGCCAGCAGCTATCGACAGGCCGGGTTTCCACCCCTCCACTTT; CDR3: CASSYRQAGFPPLHF; D: -; V: TRBV28; J: TRBJ1-6
DNA: TGTGCCAGCAGTTCTAGCCCCAACTATGGCTACACCTTC; CDR3: CASSSSPNYGYTF; D: -; V: TRBV28; J: TRBJ1-2
DNA: TGTGCCAGCAGTTACTCCACAGGGTATGGCACAGATACGCAGTATTTT; CDR3: CASSYSTGYGTDTQYF; D: -; V: TRBV6-5; J: TRBJ2-3
DNA: TGTGCTAGCAGCGTTAGCGGGGGGTACAATGAGCAGTTCTTC; CDR3: CASSVSGGYNEQFF; D: TRBD2; V: TRBV7-7; J: TRBJ2-1
DNA: TGTGCCAGCTCACAGGGGGTAATGGATCAGCCCCAGCATTTT; CDR3: CASSQGVMDQPQHF; D: -; V: TRBV18; J: TRBJ1-5
DNA: TGCGCCAGCAGCCAAGATGAACAGGGGGATCGGAACACTGAAGCTTTCTTT; CDR3: CASSQDEQGDRNTEAFF; D: TRBD1; V: TRBV4-3; J: TRBJ1-1
DNA: TGTGCCAGCAAACTTCGCGGGGGGGCCTCCAGCACAGATACGCAGTATTTT; CDR3: CASKLRGGASSTDTQYF; D: TRBD2; V: TRBV7-3; J: TRBJ2-3
DNA: TGCAGTGGACAGATAGAAGAGACCCAGTACTTC; CDR3: CSGQIEETQYF; D: -; V: TRBV20-1; J: TRBJ2-5